This T cell receptor beta chain stems from a study of cytomegalovirus exposure and HLA in healthy donors. J lost 7 bases, V lost 8 bases, and 2 bases had no gene match. Germline CDR1 and CDR2: SNHLY and FYNNEI. The CDR3 runs 10 residues. The PCR employed 60 Vbeta primers together with 13 Jbeta primers. Assay used: immunoSEQ multiplex PCR; TCRdb lists only in-frame clones, some missing. The sample has 200,000 or so clones, more than 75% seen once. The rearrangement uses TRBV2 and TRBJ2-7, with 7 bases identical to TRBD2. This sequence was found in a woman in her late teens or twenties in good health and CMV-seronegative. Sequencing used PBMCs. CDR3 in DNA: TGTGCCAGCGTCGGGGGGGAGCAGTACTTC. This gives the protein CASVGGEQYF. Based on the CDR3 plus reference TRBV2 and TRBJ2-7, the full variable domain is EPEVTQTPSHQVTQMGQEVILRCVPISNHLYFYWYRQILGQKVEFLVSFYNNEISEKSEIFDDQFSVERPDGSNFTLKIRSTKLEDSAMYFCASVGGEQYFGPGTRLTVT.